This entry lists 14 T cell receptor beta chains sequenced from one sample in a study of blood T cell repertoires in COVID-19. The repertoire was sequenced with immunoSEQ multiplex PCR; TCRdb's copy has only in-frame clones and lacks some. The table shows more than 250,000 clones, with around 89% occurring only once. The sequenced material came from PBMCs or T cells enriched from blood (not recorded which). The receptors stem from a woman younger than 30 with acute COVID-19.

This chain connects TRBV7-7 to TRBJ2-7, with 10 bases fitting TRBD2. CDR1 SSHAT and CDR2 FNYEAQ come from the germline V gene (reference sequence). V lost 3 bases to trimming and J lost 2 bases; unmatched junction nucleotides: 13. CDR3 size: 18 residues. Here the CDR3 reads CASSFYKGLADIPYEQYF. CDR3 coding DNA: TGTGCCAGCAGCTTCTATAAAGGACTAGCGGACATACCCTACGAGCAGTACTTC.

The chain is built from TRBV5-1 and TRBJ2-1, with 8 bases that match TRBD1. Losses at the gene ends were 4 bases for V and 6 bases for J; bases not matched to a gene: 9. The CDR3 loop spans 15 amino acids. Germline assignment: CDR1 SGHRS and CDR2 YFSETQ. The CDR3 DNA reads as TGCGCCAGCAGCGGTGGACAGGGTCTGGGCAATGAGCAGTTCTTC. Translating it yields CASSGGQGLGNEQFF. Based on the CDR3 plus reference TRBV5-1 and TRBJ2-1, the full variable domain is KAGVTQTPRYLIKTRGQQVTLSCSPISGHRSVSWYQQTPGQGLQFLFEYFSETQRNKGNFPGRFSGRQFSNSRSEMNVSTLELGDSALYLCASSGGQGLGNEQFFGPGTRLTVL.

This rearrangement joins TRBV19 to TRBJ2-5; 13 bases are shared with TRBD2. J lost 5 bases, V lost 5 bases, and 8 bases had no gene match. Germline CDR1 reads LNHDA; CDR2 reads SQIVND (reference sequence). The CDR3 is 16 amino acids. CDR3 in DNA: TGTGCCAGTAGTCTTAGGACTAGCGGGAGAGCGGAGACCCAGTACTTC. It codes for CASSLRTSGRAETQYF.

The chain uses TRBV2 and TRBJ2-7, with 11 bases matching TRBD2. V dropped 11 bases and J dropped 2; count of bases not matched to a gene: 8. CDR3 length: 14 amino acids. Germline V gene lookup returns CDR1 SNHLY and CDR2 FYNNEI. The CDR3 loop is CAGTSGRTPYEQYF. The DNA for the CDR3 is TGTGCCGGAACTAGCGGGAGAACCCCCTACGAGCAGTACTTC. Looking up the rest from reference TRBV2 and TRBJ2-7 gives the full variable domain: EPEVTQTPSHQVTQMGQEVILRCVPISNHLYFYWYRQILGQKVEFLVSFYNNEISEKSEIFDDQFSVERPDGSNFTLKIRSTKLEDSAMYFCAGTSGRTPYEQYFGPGTRLTVT.

The V and J genes are TRBV11-2 and TRBJ2-1; 7 bases align to TRBD2. The CDR3 covers 15 residues. The trim removed 6 bases at V and 4 bases at J, leaving 9 bases unmatched. The germline V gene has CDR1 SGHAT and CDR2 FQNNGV. CDR3 bases: TGTGCCAGCAGGATGCTAGCGGATTATTACAATGAGCAGTTCTTC. It yields the protein CASRMLADYYNEQFF.

V and J are TRBV12-3 or TRBV12-4 and TRBJ2-1; a possible D gene is TRBD2 (6 bases). This CDR3 comprises 12 residues. The V gene lost 4 bases and the J gene lost 6 bases, with 7 bases spanning the gap. The CDR3 DNA is TGTGCCAGCAGTTCGGGACTCAATGAGCAGTTCTTC. This encodes CASSSGLNEQFF.

This clone has just one count. The CDR3 is CSARGPYEQYF. In nucleotides, the CDR3 is TGCAGTGCTAGAGGGCCTTACGAGCAGTACTTC. The chain recombines TRBV20-1 with TRBJ2-7; D ambiguous. Per germline, CDR1 DFQATT and CDR2 SNEGSKA (reference sequence). Trimming removed 1 base at V and 4 bases at J, with 5 bases between. CDR3 size: 11 residues.

The J gene is TRBJ2-5, the V gene TRBV7-9; D might be TRBD1 or TRBD2, each matching 6 bases. Trimming removed 5 bases at V and 5 bases at J, with 27 bases between. Germline V gene data show CDR1 as SEHNR and CDR2 as FQNEAQ (reference sequence). CDR3 length: 18 residues. This CDR3 is CASSKGGGGGAHRETQYF. The CDR3, as DNA: TGTGCCAGCAGCAAAGGGGGTGGTGGCGGGGCCCACCGGGAGACCCAGTACTTC.

The V and J genes are TRBV28 and TRBJ2-7; 9 bases agree with TRBD1. The CDR3 runs 15 residues. Germline V gene data show CDR1 as MDHEN and CDR2 as SYDVKM. The V segment lost 5 bases and the J segment 1 base; nucleotides outside the gene matches: 6. In DNA form, the CDR3 reads TGTGCCAGCAGTCGGACAGGGGAAGGATCCTACGAGCAGTACTTC. It encodes CASSRTGEGSYEQYF.

The rearrangement links TRBV19 to TRBJ2-1; 8 bases align to TRBD2. The CDR3 is 17 residues long. Germline loops: CDR1 LNHDA, CDR2 SQIVND (reference sequence). The J segment lost 2 bases and the V segment lost 9 bases, leaving 15 bases of the junction unmatched. The CDR3: CASHPGVVAGTYNEQFF. CDR3 sequence (DNA): TGTGCCAGCCATCCCGGGGTCGTAGCGGGAACCTACAATGAGCAGTTCTTC.

This rearrangement joins TRBV5-1 to TRBJ2-5; TRBD1 agrees at 9 bases. This CDR3 has 15 residues. Losses at the gene ends were 0 bases for V and 5 bases for J; bases not matched to a gene: 5. The germline gives CDR1 SGHRS, CDR2 YFSETQ. CDR3 residues: CASSLGGTGQETQYF. In DNA form, the CDR3 reads TGCGCCAGCAGCTTGGGGGGGACAGGGCAGGAGACCCAGTACTTC.

Regarding this clone: The sample holds other DNA sequences that translate to the same CDR3. This chain joins TRBV2 and TRBJ1-1; 9 bases fit TRBD1. The V segment lost 6 bases and the J segment 4 bases; nucleotides outside the gene matches: 6. CDR1 SNHLY and CDR2 FYNNEI come from the germline V gene. This CDR3 is built from 14 residues. Written as DNA, the CDR3 is TGTGCCAGCAGCGTGACAGGGGGTGGCACTGAAGCTTTCTTT. Translation gives CASSVTGGGTEAFF.

This clone was found once. This chain links TRBV5-1 with TRBJ1-2; 7 bases line up with TRBD1. V was pared by 4 bases and J by 4 bases, with 10 bases of the junction left unmatched. In germline, CDR1 is SGHRS, CDR2 YFSETQ. This CDR3 has 15 amino acids. CDR3 region: CASSVRKGQFYGYTF. Written as DNA, the CDR3 is TGCGCCAGCAGCGTCCGGAAGGGACAGTTCTATGGCTACACCTTC.

The V and J genes are TRBV4-1 and TRBJ1-6; no reliable D call. CDR3 size: 13 residues. In germline, CDR1 is MGHRA, CDR2 YSYEKL. The germline V and J ends were trimmed by 0 bases and 8 bases, with 5 bases remaining between them. CDR3 sequence: CASSQELDSPLHF. CDR3 bases: TGCGCCAGCAGCCAAGAACTGGATTCACCCCTCCACTTT.